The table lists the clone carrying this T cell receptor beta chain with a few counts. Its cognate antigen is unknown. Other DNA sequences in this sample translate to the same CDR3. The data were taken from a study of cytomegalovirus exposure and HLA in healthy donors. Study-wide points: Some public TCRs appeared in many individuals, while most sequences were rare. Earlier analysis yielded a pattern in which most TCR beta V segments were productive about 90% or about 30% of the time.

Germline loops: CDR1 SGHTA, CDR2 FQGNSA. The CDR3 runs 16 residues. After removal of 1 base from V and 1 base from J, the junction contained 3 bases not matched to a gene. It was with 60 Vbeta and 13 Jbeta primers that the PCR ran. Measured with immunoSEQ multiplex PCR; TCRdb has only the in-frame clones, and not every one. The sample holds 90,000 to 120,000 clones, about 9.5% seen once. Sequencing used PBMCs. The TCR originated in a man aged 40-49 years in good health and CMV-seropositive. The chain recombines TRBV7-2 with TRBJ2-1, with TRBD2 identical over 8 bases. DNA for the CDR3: TGTGCCAGCAGCTTAGGAGCGGGAGAGTCCTACAATGAGCAGTTCTTC. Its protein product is CASSLGAGESYNEQFF.